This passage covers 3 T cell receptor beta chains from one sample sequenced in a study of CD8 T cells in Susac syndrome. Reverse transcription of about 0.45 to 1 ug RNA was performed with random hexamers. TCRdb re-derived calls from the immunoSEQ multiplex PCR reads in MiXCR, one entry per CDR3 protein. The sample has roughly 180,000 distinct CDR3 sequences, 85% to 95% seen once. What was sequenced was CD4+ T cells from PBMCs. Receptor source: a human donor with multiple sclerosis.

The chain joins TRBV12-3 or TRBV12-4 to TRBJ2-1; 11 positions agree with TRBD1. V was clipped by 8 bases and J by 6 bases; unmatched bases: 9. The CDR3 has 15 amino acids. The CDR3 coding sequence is TGTGCCAGCGGCCCACCGGGACAGGGGGTCAATGAGCAGTTCTTC. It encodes CASGPPGQGVNEQFF.

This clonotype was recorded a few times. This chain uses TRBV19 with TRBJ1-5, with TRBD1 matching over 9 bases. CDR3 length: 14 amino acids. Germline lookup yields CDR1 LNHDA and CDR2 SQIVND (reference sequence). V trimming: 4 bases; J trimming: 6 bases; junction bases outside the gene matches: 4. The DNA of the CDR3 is TGTGCCAGTAGTACCGGGACAGGGTTTCAGCCCCAGCATTTT. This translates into CASSTGTGFQPQHF. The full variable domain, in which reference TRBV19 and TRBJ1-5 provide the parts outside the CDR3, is DGGITQSPKYLFRKEGQNVTLSCEQNLNHDAMYWYRQDPGQGLRLIYYSQIVNDFQKGDIAEGYSVSREKKESFPLTVTSAQKNPTAFYLCASSTGTGFQPQHFGDGTRLSIL.

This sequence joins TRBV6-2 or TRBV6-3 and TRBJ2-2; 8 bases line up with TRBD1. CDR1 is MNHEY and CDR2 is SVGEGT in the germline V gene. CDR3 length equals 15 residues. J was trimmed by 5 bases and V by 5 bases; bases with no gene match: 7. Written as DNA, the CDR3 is TGTGCCAGCAGTCCCACAGGGGGATGGACCGGGGAGCTGTTTTTT. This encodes CASSPTGGWTGELFF.